This T cell receptor (beta chain) was sequenced for a study of T cells in Graves' hyperthyroidism and ophthalmopathy. The V and J ends lost 2 bases and 5 bases, in that order; junction bases with no gene match: 10. This CDR3 has 16 amino acids. CDR1 and CDR2 from the germline V gene are SGHAT and FQDESV (reference sequence). Uncontrolled infection, other autoimmune disease, pregnancy and lactation each barred patients from inclusion. Using RNA transcripts as the source, TCR beta CDR3 regions were amplified. When the TCR CDR3 underwent first-round RT-PCR, the HTBI primer set was used. TCRdb reanalysed the multiplex PCR reads using MiXCR and keeps one entry per CDR3 protein. The sample consists of 450,000 to 550,000 distinct CDR3 sequences, around a quarter of them appearing once. The table lists this clonotype with a few counts.

The V gene is TRBV11-1, the J gene TRBJ2-7, with TRBD1 matching 9 bases. The sequence came from a woman in her 30s with Graves' ophthalmopathy. Sequenced input: blood. CDR3 nucleotides: TGTGCCAGCAGCTTATTGAGCGGGACAGGGTTGAACGAGCAGTACTTC. Residues: CASSLLSGTGLNEQYF.